This is a list of T cell receptor beta chains from one sample in a study of a mutant IDH1 vaccine in newly diagnosed glioma. Some clones are missing from TCRdb's copy, which holds only in-frame ones; the method was immunoSEQ multiplex PCR. The sample comprises about 38,000 clones, about 78% of which are singletons, and less than 9.5% rests with the top ten. Source: PBMCs, taken from a glioma patient treated with radiotherapy, temozolomide or both. The receptors originated from a man in his forties or fifties with glioma. Some clones in this sample may be carry-over from other donors' samples. The CDR3 runs from the conserved cysteine through the conserved F or W. D genes are given only for firm matches. For some rows the clone size is stated as once, few or many, or as a class when expanded; others skip it.

d_gene	v_gene	abundance	j_gene	CDR3aa	CDR3nt
TRBD1	TRBV18	.	TRBJ1-6	CASSRTGESSYNSPLHF	TGTGCCAGCTCACGAACAGGGGAAAGCTCCTATAATTCACCCCTCCACTTT
.	TRBV9	few	TRBJ1-6	CASSVGRSPLHF	TGTGCCAGCAGCGTAGGAAGATCACCCCTCCACTTT
.	TRBV29-1	few	TRBJ2-5	CSVEGSPSLRAEETQYF	TGCAGCGTTGAAGGCTCCCCTTCGCTAAGGGCCGAAGAGACCCAGTACTTC
.	TRBV6-1	.	TRBJ1-6	CASSERLNYNSPLHF	TGTGCCAGCAGTGAACGGCTGAACTATAATTCACCCCTCCACTTT
.	TRBV7-8	.	TRBJ1-3	CATLSGNTIYF	TGTGCCACACTTTCTGGAAACACCATATATTTT
.	TRBV29-1	.	TRBJ1-4	CSVEGGRGEKLFF	TGCAGCGTTGAAGGTGGCCGTGGTGAAAAACTGTTTTTT
TRBD1	TRBV5-1	.	TRBJ1-2	CASAYLQGASGSHKGYTF	TGCGCCAGCGCCTACTTACAGGGGGCATCTGGCTCCCACAAGGGCTACACCTTC
.	TRBV7-8	.	TRBJ1-2	CASSLQTDRSYTF	TGTGCCAGCAGCTTACAGACGGACCGAAGCTACACCTTC
.	TRBV5-1	.	TRBJ1-4	CASSLIGTGVEKLFF	TGCGCCAGCAGCTTGATCGGGACGGGGGTGGAAAAACTGTTTTTT
TRBD2	TRBV2	.	TRBJ2-7	CASSTRGGTYEQYF	TGTGCCAGCAGTACGCGCGGGGGGACCTACGAGCAGTACTTC
.	TRBV6-5	.	TRBJ1-1	CASSYFRGKAFF	TGTGCCAGCAGTTACTTCAGGGGCAAAGCTTTCTTT
TRBD1	TRBV12-5	.	TRBJ2-2	CASGLGQGGGSGELFF	TGTGCTAGTGGTTTAGGACAGGGCGGAGGATCCGGGGAGCTGTTTTTT
.	TRBV18	few	TRBJ1-1	CASSIFTENTEAFF	TGTGCCAGCTCCATATTCACGGAGAACACTGAAGCTTTCTTT
.	TRBV4-1	.	TRBJ1-2	CASSQAARTALANYGYTF	TGCGCCAGCAGCCAAGCCGCTAGGACAGCTCTCGCTAACTATGGCTACACCTTC
TRBD1	TRBV6-5	few	TRBJ1-4	CASSYRTGGREKLFF	TGTGCCAGCAGTTACCGAACAGGGGGCAGGGAAAAACTGTTTTTT
.	TRBV2	.	TRBJ2-5	CASSEVGQQETQYF	TGTGCCAGCAGTGAAGTAGGGCAGCAAGAGACCCAGTACTTC
TRBD1	TRBV18	.	TRBJ2-3	CASSRDRGPDTQYF	TGTGCCAGCTCCAGGGACAGGGGCCCAGATACGCAGTATTTT
.	TRBV19	.	TRBJ1-1	CASSIVGAEAFF	TGTGCCAGTAGTATTGTGGGGGCTGAAGCTTTCTTT
TRBD1	TRBV4-2	.	TRBJ1-5	CASSQDPGQSYQPQHF	TGTGCCAGCAGCCAAGATCCGGGACAGAGTTATCAGCCCCAGCATTTT
.	TRBV5-1	.	TRBJ2-1	CASSLAQGSSYNEQFF	TGCGCCAGCAGCTTGGCCCAGGGAAGCTCCTACAATGAGCAGTTCTTC
.	TRBV12-5	.	TRBJ2-5	CASGLEPQETQYF	TGTGCTAGTGGTTTGGAACCCCAAGAGACCCAGTACTTC
.	TRBV19	.	TRBJ1-5	CATTKGNQPQHF	TGTGCCACAACAAAGGGGAATCAGCCCCAGCATTTT
TRBD1	TRBV9	few	TRBJ1-1	CASSVDDRAYTEAFF	TGTGCCAGCAGCGTAGATGACAGGGCGTACACTGAAGCTTTCTTT
.	TRBV7-2	.	TRBJ2-1	CASSRTLGSYNEQFF	TGTGCCAGCAGCCGGACCTTGGGTTCTTACAATGAGCAGTTCTTC
.	TRBV7-7	.	TRBJ2-2	CASSLTGVKNTGELFF	TGTGCTAGCAGCTTAACCGGGGTGAAGAACACCGGGGAGCTGTTTTTT
.	TRBV19	.	TRBJ1-2	CASSIQRTNYGYTF	TGTGCCAGTAGTATACAGCGTACTAACTATGGCTACACCTTC
TRBD1	TRBV11-2	.	TRBJ1-2	CASSPRTGGTYGYTF	TGTGCCAGCAGCCCCCGGACAGGGGGAACCTATGGCTACACCTTC
.	TRBV4-2	.	TRBJ1-2	CASSHPNYGYTF	TGTGCCAGCAGCCACCCGAACTATGGCTACACCTTC
.	TRBV7-8	.	TRBJ2-7	CASSFLDSSYEQYF	TGTGCCAGCAGCTTTCTGGACAGCTCCTACGAGCAGTACTTC
.	TRBV6-5	.	TRBJ1-1	CASSRKDEAFF	TGTGCCAGCAGTCGGAAGGATGAAGCTTTCTTT
TRBD1	TRBV29-1	.	TRBJ2-1	CSVEDPRTGDYNEQFF	TGCAGCGTTGAAGATCCGAGGACAGGTGACTACAATGAGCAGTTCTTC
TRBD2	TRBV5-1	.	TRBJ2-2	CASRLGASGGIGTGELFF	TGCGCCAGCAGACTGGGGGCTAGCGGGGGGATTGGCACCGGGGAGCTGTTTTTT
.	TRBV19	.	TRBJ2-4	CASSSNGGLGNIQYF	TGTGCCAGTAGTTCGAATGGGGGCCTAGGGAACATTCAGTACTTC